The source of this T cell receptor beta chain is a study of shared clonotypes between healthy human individuals. Germline-derived CDR1 and CDR2 are KGHSH and LQKENI. V was cut by 3 bases and J by 2 bases, with 12 bases left in between. This CDR3 is 15 amino acids long. Profiled with immunoSEQ multiplex PCR; TCRdb holds only in-frame clones, not every one. This sample yields some 2,000,000 clones, of which roughly 94% are seen a single time; approximately 0.13% belongs to the top ten. The sequenced sample was naive CD4+ T cells sorted from blood. Subset specified: CD45RA+ positively selected. The chain carries TRBV18 and TRBJ2-3; no clear D gene. This receptor was identified in a man between 18 and 29 years old in good health. CDR3 in amino acids: CASSPVVLPTDTQYF. CDR3 nucleotides: TGTGCCAGCTCACCTGTGGTACTCCCCACAGATACGCAGTATTTT.